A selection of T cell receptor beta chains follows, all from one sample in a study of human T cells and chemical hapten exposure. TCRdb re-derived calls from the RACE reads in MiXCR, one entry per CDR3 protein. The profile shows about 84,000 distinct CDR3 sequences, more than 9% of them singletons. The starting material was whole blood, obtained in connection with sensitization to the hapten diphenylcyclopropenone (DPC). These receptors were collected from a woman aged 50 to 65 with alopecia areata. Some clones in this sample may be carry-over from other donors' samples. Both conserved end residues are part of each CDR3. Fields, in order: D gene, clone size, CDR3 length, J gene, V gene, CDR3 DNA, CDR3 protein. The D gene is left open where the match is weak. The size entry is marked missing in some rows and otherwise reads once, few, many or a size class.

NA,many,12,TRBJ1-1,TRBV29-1,TGCAGCGGTAAACAGGGATCGGCTGAAGCTTTCTTT,CSGKQGSAEAFF
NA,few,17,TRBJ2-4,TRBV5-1,TGCGCCAGCAGCTCCGGGGAGGCGGGGCTAGCCAAAAACATTCAGTACTTC,CASSSGEAGLAKNIQYF
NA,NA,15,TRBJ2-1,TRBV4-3,TGCGCCAGCAGCCAAGACCGTTCAGGGTACAATGAGCAGTTCTTC,CASSQDRSGYNEQFF
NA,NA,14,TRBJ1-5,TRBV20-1,TGCAGTGCTAGAGGGGGGGTCGGAAATCAGCCCCAGCATTTT,CSARGGVGNQPQHF
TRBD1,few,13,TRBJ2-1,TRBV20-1,TGCAGTGGCCCGGGACAGGGTTACAATGAGCAGTTCTTC,CSGPGQGYNEQFF
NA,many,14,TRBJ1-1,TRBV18,TGTGCCAGCTCACCACAGAATTCGAACACTGAAGCTTTCTTT,CASSPQNSNTEAFF
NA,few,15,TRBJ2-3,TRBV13,TGTGCCAGCAGCAACTCGGGCCCTATCACAGATACGCAGTATTTT,CASSNSGPITDTQYF
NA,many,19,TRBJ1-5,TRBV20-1,TGCAGTGCTAGAGGACACCCAGCCTGGAGGGGGAACAGCAATCAGCCCCAGCATTTT,CSARGHPAWRGNSNQPQHF
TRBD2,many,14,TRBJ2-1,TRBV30,TGTGCCTGGAGTCTAGCACTAGCGAACAATGAGCAGTTCTTC,CAWSLALANNEQFF
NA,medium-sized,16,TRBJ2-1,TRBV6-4,TGTGCCAGCAGTGCGGGGGGCGGAGGTAGCATTAATGAGCAGTTCTTC,CASSAGGGGSINEQFF
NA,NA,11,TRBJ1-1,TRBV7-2,TGTGCCAGCAGCCTGTACCTGGAAGCTTTCTTT,CASSLYLEAFF
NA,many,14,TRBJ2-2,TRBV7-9,TGTGCCAGCAGCTTATCCGTCTCGAACGGGGAGCTGTTTTTT,CASSLSVSNGELFF
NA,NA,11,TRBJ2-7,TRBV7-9,TGTGCCAGCAGCCAAGACAGGGAGCAGTACTTC,CASSQDREQYF
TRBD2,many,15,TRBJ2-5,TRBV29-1,TGCAGCGTTATTATTGCGGGAGGGTACCAAGAGACCCAGTACTTC,CSVIIAGGYQETQYF
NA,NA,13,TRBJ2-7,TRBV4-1,TGCGCCAGCAGCCAAGGGGGGCCTTCCGAGCAGTACTTC,CASSQGGPSEQYF
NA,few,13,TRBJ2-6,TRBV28,TGTGCCAGCAGCCCCCCGGGGGCCAACGTCCTGACTTTC,CASSPPGANVLTF
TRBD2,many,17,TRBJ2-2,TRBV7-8,TGTGCCAGCAGCCCATCGGGACTAGCGAGATACACCGGGGAGCTGTTTTTT,CASSPSGLARYTGELFF
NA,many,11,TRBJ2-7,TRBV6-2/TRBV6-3,TGTGCCAGCAGTTCATCCATGGGGCAGTACTTC,CASSSSMGQYF
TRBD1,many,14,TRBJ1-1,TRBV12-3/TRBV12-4,TGTGCCAGCAGTAGGACAGGGAAGAACACTGAAGCTTTCTTT,CASSRTGKNTEAFF
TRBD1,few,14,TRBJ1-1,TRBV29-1,TGCAGCGTGGGGACAGATCTAATGAACACTGAAGCTTTCTTT,CSVGTDLMNTEAFF
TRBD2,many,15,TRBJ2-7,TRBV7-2,TGTGCCAGCAGCCCTTTAGCGGGGGGCTCCTACGAGCAGTACTTC,CASSPLAGGSYEQYF
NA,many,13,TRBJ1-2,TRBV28,TGTGCCAGCAGTTTATGGGGAAGCGAGGGCTACACCTTC,CASSLWGSEGYTF
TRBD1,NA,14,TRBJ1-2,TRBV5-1,TGCGCCAGCAGCTCGAGCCGGGACAGCTATGGCTACACCTTC,CASSSSRDSYGYTF
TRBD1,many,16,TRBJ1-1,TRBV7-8,TGTGCCAGCAGCTCCCGGGACAGGGGGATGAACACTGAAGCTTTCTTT,CASSSRDRGMNTEAFF
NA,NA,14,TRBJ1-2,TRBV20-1,TGCAGTGCGCCGAACAGGGTTTGGGACTATGGCTACACCTTC,CSAPNRVWDYGYTF
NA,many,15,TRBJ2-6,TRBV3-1,TGTGCCAGCAGCCAAGGGGGGCCAGGGGCCAACGTCCTGACTTTC,CASSQGGPGANVLTF
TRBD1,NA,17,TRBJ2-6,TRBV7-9,TGTGCCAGCAGCTCACGGACAGGGGGCTCTGGGGCCAACGTCCTGACTTTC,CASSSRTGGSGANVLTF
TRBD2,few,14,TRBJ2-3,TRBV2,TGTGCCAGCAGGTGGCTAGCGGGCACAGATACGCAGTATTTT,CASRWLAGTDTQYF
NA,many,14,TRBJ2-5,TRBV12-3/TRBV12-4,TGTGCCAGCAGTGCCCTAGGGGGTGGAGAGACCCAGTACTTC,CASSALGGGETQYF
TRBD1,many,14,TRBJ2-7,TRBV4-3,TGCGCCAGCAGCCACGGGACAGGCTCCTACGAGCAGTACTTC,CASSHGTGSYEQYF
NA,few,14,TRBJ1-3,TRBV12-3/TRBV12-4,TGTGCCGGACGGTATGGGCCTTCTGGAAACACCATATATTTT,CAGRYGPSGNTIYF
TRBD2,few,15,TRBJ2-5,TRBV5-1,TGCGCCAGCAGCGGACTAGCGGGCTCCGAAGAGACCCAGTACTTC,CASSGLAGSEETQYF
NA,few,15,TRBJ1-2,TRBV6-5,TGTGCCAGCAGTAACACCTGGGGTACTAACTATGGCTACACCTTC,CASSNTWGTNYGYTF
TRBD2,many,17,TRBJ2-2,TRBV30,TGTGCCTGGAGTGCCTGGGGGGCGACTAGCGGGACACAAAGACTGTTTTTT,CAWSAWGATSGTQRLFF
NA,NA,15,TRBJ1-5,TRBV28,TGTGCCAGCAGCAAGACAGGAGATCGCAATCAGCCCCAGCATTTT,CASSKTGDRNQPQHF
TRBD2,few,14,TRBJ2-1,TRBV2,TGTGCCAGTTCCAGCGGGGGACCTTACAATGAGCAGTTCTTC,CASSSGGPYNEQFF
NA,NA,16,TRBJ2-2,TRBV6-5,TGTGCCAGCAGTTACTGGGGGGGCCCTAACACCGGGGAGCTGTTTTTT,CASSYWGGPNTGELFF
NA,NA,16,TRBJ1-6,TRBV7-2,TGTGCCAGCAGCTCCCAACAGGGCTCCTATAATTCACCCCTCCACTTT,CASSSQQGSYNSPLHF
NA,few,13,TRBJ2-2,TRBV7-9,TGTGCCAGCAGCTTAAGGAACGCCGGGGAGCTGTTTTTT,CASSLRNAGELFF